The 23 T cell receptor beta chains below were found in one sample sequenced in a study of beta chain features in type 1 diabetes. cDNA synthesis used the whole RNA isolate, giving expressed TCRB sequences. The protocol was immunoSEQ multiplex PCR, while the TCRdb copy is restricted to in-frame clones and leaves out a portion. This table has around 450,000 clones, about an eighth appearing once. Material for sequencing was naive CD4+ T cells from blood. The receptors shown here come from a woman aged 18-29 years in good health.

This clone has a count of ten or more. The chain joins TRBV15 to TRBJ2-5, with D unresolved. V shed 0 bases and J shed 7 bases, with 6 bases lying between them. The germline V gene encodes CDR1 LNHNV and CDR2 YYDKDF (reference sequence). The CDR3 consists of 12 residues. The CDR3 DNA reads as TGTGCCACCAGCAGAGAACGAGGGACCCAGTACTTC. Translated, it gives CATSRERGTQYF.

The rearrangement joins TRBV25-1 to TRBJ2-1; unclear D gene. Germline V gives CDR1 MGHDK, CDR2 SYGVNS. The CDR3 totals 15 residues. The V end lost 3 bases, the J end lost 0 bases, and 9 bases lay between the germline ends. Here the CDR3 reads CASSDRMRSYNEQFF. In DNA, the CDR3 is TGTGCCAGCAGTGACCGCATGCGCTCCTACAATGAGCAGTTCTTC.

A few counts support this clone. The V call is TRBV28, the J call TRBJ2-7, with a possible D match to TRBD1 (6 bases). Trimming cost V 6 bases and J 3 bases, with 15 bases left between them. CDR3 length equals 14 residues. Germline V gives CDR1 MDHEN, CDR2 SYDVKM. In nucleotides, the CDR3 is TGTGCCAGCAGCGCACCGGGGACAAACTACGAGCAGTACGTC. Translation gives CASSAPGTNYEQYV.

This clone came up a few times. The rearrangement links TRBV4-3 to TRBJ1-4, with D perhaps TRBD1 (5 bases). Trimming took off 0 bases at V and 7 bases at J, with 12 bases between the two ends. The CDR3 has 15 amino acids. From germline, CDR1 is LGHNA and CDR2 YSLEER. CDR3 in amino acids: CASSQEGRGGEKLFF. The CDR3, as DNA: TGCGCCAGCAGCCAAGAGGGAAGGGGTGGTGAAAAACTGTTTTTT.

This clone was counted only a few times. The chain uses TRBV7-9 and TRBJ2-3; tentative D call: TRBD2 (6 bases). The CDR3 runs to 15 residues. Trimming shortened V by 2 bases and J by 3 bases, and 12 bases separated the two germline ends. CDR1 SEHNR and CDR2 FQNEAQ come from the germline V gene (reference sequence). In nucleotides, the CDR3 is TGTGCCAGCAGCTTAATGGCGGGGAGGACAGATACGCAGTATTTT. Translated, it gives CASSLMAGRTDTQYF.

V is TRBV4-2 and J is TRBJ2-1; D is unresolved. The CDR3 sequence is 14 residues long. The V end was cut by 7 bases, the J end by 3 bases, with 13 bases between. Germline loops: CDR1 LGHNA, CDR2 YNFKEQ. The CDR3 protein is CASTLDPDYNEQFF. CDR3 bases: TGTGCCAGCACCCTAGATCCCGACTACAATGAGCAGTTCTTC.

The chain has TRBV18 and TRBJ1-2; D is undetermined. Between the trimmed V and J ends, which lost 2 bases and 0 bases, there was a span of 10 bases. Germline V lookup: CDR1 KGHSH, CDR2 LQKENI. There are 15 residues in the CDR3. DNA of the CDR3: TGTGCCAGCTCACCAAGACAAAACGCTAACTATGGCTACACCTTC. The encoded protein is CASSPRQNANYGYTF.

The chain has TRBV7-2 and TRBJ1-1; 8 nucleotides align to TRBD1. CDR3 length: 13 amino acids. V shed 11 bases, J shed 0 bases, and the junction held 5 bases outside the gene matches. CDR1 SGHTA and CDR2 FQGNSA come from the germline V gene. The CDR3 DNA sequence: TGTGCCGCCCGGGACAGGTTGAACACTGAAGCTTTCTTT. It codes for CAARDRLNTEAFF.

DNA of the CDR3: TGTGCCAGCAGCCAAGAAGGTACGGGACCCAATACGCAGTATTTT. This sequence encodes CASSQEGTGPNTQYF. The chain employs TRBV14 and TRBJ2-3; perhaps D is TRBD1 or TRBD2 (5 bases each). Trimming took off 0 bases at V and 7 bases at J, with 14 bases between the two ends. Germline V gene sequence: CDR1 SGHDN, CDR2 FVKESK. CDR3 length: 15 amino acids.

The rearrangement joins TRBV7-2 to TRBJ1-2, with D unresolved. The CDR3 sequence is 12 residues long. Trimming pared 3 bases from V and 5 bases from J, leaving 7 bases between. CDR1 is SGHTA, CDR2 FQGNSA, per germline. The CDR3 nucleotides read TGTGCCAGCAGCTTCGTGTATTATGGCTACACCTTC. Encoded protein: CASSFVYYGYTF.

The CDR3 region has the DNA TGTGCCAGCAGTGAATTTGCTACACTCAGCACAGATACGCAGTATTTT. Its protein is CASSEFATLSTDTQYF. The chain carries TRBV25-1 and TRBJ2-3; no firm D call. Trimming left V 1 base short and J 0 bases short, with 11 bases between. The CDR3 has 16 residues. CDR1 and CDR2 from the germline V gene are MGHDK and SYGVNS.

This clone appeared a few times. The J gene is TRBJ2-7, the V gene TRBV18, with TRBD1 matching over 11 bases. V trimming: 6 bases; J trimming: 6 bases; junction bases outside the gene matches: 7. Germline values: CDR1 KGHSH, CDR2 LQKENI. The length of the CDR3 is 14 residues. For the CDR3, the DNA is TGTGCCAGCTCGGGAGGACAGGGGGCGTTCGAGCAGTACTTC. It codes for CASSGGQGAFEQYF.

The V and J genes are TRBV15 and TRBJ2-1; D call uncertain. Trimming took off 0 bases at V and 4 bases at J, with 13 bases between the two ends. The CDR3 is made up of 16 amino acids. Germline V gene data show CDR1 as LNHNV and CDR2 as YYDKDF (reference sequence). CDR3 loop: CATSRDIQQAYNEQFF. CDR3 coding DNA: TGTGCCACCAGCAGAGATATCCAGCAAGCTTACAATGAGCAGTTCTTC.

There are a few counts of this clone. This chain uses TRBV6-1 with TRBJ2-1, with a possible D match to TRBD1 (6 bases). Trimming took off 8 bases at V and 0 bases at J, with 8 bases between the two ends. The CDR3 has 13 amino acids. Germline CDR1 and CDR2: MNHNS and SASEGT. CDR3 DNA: TGTGCCAGCCAGGGGTACTCCTACAATGAGCAGTTCTTC. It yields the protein CASQGYSYNEQFF.

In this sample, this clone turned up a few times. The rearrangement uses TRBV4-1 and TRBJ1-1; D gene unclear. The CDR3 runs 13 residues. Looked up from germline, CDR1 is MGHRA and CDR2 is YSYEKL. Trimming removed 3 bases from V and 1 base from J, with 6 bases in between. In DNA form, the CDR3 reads TGCGCCAGCAGCCACCAGGAGAACACTGAAGCTTTCTTT. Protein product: CASSHQENTEAFF.

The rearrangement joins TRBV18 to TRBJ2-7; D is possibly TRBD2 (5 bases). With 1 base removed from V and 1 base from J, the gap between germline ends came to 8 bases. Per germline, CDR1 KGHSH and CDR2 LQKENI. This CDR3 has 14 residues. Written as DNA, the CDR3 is TGTGCCAGCTCACCACGTGGGAGTTCCTACGAGCAGTACGTC. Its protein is CASSPRGSSYEQYV.

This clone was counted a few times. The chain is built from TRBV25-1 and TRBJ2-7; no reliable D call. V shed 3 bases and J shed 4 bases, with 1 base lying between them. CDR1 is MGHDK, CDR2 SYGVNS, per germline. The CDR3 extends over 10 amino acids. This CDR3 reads CASSDYEQYV. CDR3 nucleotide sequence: TGTGCCAGCAGTGATTACGAGCAGTACGTC.

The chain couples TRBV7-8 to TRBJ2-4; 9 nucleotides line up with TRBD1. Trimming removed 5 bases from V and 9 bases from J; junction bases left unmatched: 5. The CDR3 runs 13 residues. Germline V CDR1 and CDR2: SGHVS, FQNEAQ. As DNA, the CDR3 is TGTGCCAGCAGCGCCGGGACAGGGAGCATTCAGTACTTC. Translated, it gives CASSAGTGSIQYF.

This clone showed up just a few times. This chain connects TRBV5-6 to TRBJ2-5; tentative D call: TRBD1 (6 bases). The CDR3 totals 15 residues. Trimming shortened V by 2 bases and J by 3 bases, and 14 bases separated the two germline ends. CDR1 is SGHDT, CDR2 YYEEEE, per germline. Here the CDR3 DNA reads TGTGCCAGCAGCTTCGTCCGGACAGTAAAAGAGACCCAGTACTTC. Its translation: CASSFVRTVKETQYF.

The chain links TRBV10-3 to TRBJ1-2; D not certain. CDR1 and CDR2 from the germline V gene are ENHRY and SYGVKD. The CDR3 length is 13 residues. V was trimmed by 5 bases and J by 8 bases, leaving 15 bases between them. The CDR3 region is CAISPIGSGGYTF. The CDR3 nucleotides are TGTGCCATCAGTCCGATCGGGTCGGGAGGCTACACCTTC.

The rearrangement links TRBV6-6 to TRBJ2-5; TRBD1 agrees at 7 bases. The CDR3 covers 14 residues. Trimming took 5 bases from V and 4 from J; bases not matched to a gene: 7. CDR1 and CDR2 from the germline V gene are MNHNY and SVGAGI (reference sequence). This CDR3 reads CASSPRTGGETQYF. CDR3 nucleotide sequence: TGTGCCAGCAGTCCCCGGACAGGTGGAGAGACCCAGTACTTC.

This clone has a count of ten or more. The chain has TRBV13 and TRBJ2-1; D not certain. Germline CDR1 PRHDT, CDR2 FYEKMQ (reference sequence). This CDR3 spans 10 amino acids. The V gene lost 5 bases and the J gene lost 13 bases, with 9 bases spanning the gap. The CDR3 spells CASSGVSQFF. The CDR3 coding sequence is TGTGCCAGCAGCGGAGTATCCCAGTTCTTC. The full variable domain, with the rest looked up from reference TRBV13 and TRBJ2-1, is AAGVIQSPRHLIKEKRETATLKCYPIPRHDTVYWYQQGPGQDPQFLISFYEKMQSDKGSIPDRFSAQQFSDYHSELNMSSLELGDSALYFCASSGVSQFFGPGTRLTVL.

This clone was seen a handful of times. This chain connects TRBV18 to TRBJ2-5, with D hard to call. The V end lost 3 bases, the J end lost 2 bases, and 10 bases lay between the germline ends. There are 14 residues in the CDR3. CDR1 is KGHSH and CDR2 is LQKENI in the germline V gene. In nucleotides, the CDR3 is TGTGCCAGCTCACCTTCTATCGGACAAGAGACCCAGTACTTC. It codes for CASSPSIGQETQYF.